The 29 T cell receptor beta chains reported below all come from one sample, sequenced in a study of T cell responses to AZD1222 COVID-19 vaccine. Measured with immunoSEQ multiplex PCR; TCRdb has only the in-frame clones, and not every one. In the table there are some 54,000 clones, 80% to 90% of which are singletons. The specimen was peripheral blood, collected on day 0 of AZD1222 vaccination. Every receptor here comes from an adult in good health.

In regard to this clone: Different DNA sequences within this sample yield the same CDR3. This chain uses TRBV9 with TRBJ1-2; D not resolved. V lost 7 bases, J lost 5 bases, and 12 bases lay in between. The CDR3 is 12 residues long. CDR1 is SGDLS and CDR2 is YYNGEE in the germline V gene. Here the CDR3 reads CASSGLGYGYTF. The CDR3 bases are TGTGCCAGCTCCGGGTTGGGGTATGGCTACACCTTC.

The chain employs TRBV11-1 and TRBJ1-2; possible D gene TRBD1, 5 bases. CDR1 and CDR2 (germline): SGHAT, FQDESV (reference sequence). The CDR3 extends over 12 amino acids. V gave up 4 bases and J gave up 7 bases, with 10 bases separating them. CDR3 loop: CASSWGWSGYTF. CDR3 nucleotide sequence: TGTGCCAGCAGCTGGGGGTGGAGTGGCTACACCTTC.

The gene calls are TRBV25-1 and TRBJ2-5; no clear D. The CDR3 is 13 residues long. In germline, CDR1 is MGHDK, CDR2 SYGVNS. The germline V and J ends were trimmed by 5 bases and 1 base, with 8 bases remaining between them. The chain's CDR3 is CASSWAVQETQYF. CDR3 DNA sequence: TGTGCCAGCAGTTGGGCAGTCCAAGAGACCCAGTACTTC. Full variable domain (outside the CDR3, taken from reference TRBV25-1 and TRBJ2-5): EADIYQTPRYLVIGTGKKITLECSQTMGHDKMYWYQQDPGMELHLIHYSYGVNSTEKGDLSSESTVSRIRTEHFPLTLESARPSHTSQYLCASSWAVQETQYFGPGTRLLVL.

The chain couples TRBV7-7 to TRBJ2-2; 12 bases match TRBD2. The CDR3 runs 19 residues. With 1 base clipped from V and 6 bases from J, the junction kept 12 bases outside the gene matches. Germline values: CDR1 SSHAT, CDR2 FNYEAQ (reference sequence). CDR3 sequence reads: CASSLGGAGLAGRAGELFF. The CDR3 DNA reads TGTGCCAGCAGCTTAGGGGGTGCCGGACTAGCGGGACGAGCCGGGGAGCTGTTTTTT.

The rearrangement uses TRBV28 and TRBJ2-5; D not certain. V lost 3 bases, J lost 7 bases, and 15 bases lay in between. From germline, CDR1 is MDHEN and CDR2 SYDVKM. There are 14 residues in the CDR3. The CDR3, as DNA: TGTGCCAGCAGTTTTCCTAGTGTGTCAGTGACCCAGTACTTC. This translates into CASSFPSVSVTQYF.

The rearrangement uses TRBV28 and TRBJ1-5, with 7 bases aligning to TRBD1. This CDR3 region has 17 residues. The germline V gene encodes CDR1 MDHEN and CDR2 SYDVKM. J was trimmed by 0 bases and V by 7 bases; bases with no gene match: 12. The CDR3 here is CASNLRDSPDSNQPQHF. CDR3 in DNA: TGTGCCAGCAACCTCCGGGACAGCCCTGATAGCAATCAGCCCCAGCATTTT.

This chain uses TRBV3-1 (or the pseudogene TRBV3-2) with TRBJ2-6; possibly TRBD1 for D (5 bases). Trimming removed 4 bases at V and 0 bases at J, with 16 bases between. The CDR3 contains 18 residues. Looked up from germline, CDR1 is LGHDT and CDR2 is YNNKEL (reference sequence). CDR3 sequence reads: CASSRRLQGSSGANVLTF. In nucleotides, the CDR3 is TGTGCCAGCAGCCGCCGCTTGCAGGGAAGCTCTGGGGCCAACGTCCTGACTTTC.

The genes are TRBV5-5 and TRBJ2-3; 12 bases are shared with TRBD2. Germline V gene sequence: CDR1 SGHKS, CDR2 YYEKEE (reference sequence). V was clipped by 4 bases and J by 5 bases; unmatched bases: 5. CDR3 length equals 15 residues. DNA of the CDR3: TGTGCCAGCAGCGCGACTAGCGGGAGCGAAGATACGCAGTATTTT. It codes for CASSATSGSEDTQYF.

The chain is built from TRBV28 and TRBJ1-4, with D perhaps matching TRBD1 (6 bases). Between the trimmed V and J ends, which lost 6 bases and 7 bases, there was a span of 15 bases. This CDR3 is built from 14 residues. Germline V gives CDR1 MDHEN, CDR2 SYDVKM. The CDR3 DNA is TGTGCCAGCAGAACAGGGCAGGGAGTTGAAAAACTGTTTTTT. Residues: CASRTGQGVEKLFF. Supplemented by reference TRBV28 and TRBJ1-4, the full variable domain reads DVKVTQSSRYLVKRTGEKVFLECVQDMDHENMFWYRQDPGLGLRLIYFSYDVKMKEKGDIPEGYSVSREKKERFSLILESASTNQTSMYLCASRTGQGVEKLFFGSGTQLSVL.

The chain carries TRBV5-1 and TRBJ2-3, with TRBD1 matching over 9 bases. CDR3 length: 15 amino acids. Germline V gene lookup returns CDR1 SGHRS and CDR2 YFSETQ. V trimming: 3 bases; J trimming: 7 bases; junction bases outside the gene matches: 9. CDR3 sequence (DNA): TGCGCCAGCAGCTCGGGGGGACAGGGTCTATATACGCAGTATTTT. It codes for CASSSGGQGLYTQYF.

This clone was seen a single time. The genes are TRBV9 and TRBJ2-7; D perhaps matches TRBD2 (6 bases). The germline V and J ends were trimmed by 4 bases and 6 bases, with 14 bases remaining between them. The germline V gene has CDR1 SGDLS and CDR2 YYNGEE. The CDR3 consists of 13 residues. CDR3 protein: CASSLMEGGEQYF. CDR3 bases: TGTGCCAGCAGCCTGATGGAGGGAGGCGAGCAGTACTTC.

CDR3 sequence: CASSLVPGGVGETQYF. CDR3 DNA sequence: TGTGCCAGCAGCTTAGTTCCAGGGGGCGTTGGAGAGACCCAGTACTTC. The chain couples TRBV7-8 to TRBJ2-5; TRBD1 matches 8 bases. Germline assignment: CDR1 SGHVS and CDR2 FQNEAQ. The CDR3 contains 16 residues. The V segment lost 1 base and the J segment 4 bases; nucleotides outside the gene matches: 8.

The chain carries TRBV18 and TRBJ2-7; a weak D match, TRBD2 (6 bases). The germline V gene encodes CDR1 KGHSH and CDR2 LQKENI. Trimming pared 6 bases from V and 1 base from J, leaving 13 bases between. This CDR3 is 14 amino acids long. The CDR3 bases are TGTGCCAGCTCCCCCGGGACTTTTTCCTACGAGCAGTACTTC. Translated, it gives CASSPGTFSYEQYF.

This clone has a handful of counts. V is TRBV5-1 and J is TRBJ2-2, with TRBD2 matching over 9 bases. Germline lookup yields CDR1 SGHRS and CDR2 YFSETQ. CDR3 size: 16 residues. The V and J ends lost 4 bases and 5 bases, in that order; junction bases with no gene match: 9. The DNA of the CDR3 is TGCGCCAGCAGCGTCATAGCGGGAGCGGGGACCGGGGAGCTGTTTTTT. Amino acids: CASSVIAGAGTGELFF.

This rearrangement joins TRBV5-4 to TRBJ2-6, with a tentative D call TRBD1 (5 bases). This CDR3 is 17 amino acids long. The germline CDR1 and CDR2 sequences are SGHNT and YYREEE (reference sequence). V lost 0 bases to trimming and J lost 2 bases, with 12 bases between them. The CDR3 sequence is CASSLGADSAGANVLTF. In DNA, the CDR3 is TGTGCCAGCAGCTTGGGTGCTGACAGCGCTGGGGCCAACGTCCTGACTTTC.

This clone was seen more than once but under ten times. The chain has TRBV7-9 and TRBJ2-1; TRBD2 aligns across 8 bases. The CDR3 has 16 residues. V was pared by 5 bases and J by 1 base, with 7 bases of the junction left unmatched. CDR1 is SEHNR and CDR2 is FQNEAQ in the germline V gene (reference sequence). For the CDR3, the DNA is TGTGCCAGCAGCCCCAAGGGACTAGTTTCCTACAATGAGCAGTTCTTC. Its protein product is CASSPKGLVSYNEQFF.

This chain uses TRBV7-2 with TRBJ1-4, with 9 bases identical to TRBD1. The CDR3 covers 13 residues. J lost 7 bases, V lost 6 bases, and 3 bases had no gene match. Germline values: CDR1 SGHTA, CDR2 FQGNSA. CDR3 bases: TGTGCCAGCAGAAGACAGGGGGGTGAAAAACTGTTTTTT. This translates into CASRRQGGEKLFF.

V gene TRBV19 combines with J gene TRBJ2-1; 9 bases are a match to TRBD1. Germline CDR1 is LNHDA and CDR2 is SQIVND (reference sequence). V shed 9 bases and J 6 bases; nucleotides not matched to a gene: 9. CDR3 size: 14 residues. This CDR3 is CASIEQGAGNEQFF. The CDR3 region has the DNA TGTGCCAGCATAGAACAGGGGGCGGGCAATGAGCAGTTCTTC. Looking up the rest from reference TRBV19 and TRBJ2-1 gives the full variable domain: DGGITQSPKYLFRKEGQNVTLSCEQNLNHDAMYWYRQDPGQGLRLIYYSQIVNDFQKGDIAEGYSVSREKKESFPLTVTSAQKNPTAFYLCASIEQGAGNEQFFGPGTRLTVL.

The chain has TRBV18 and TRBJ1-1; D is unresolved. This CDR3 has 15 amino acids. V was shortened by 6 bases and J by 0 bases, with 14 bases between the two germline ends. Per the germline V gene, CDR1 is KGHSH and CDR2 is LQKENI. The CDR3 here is CASSPNRHLNTEAFF. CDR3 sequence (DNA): TGTGCCAGCTCCCCGAATAGACACTTGAACACTGAAGCTTTCTTT.

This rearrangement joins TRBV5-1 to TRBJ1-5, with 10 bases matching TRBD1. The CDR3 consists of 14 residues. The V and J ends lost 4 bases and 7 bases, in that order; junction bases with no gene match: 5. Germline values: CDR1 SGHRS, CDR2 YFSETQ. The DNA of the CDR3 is TGCGCCAGCAGCCCCGGGACAGGGGACCAGCCCCAGCATTTT. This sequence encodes CASSPGTGDQPQHF.

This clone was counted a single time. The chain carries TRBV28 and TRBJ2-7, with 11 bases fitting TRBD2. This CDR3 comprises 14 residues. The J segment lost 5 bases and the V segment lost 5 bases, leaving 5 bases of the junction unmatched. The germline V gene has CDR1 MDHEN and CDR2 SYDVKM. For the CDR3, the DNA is TGTGCCAGCAGTCCGGCTAGCGGGAGGCACGAGCAGTACTTC. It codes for CASSPASGRHEQYF. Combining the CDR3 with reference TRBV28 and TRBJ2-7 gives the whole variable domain DVKVTQSSRYLVKRTGEKVFLECVQDMDHENMFWYRQDPGLGLRLIYFSYDVKMKEKGDIPEGYSVSREKKERFSLILESASTNQTSMYLCASSPASGRHEQYFGPGTRLTVT.

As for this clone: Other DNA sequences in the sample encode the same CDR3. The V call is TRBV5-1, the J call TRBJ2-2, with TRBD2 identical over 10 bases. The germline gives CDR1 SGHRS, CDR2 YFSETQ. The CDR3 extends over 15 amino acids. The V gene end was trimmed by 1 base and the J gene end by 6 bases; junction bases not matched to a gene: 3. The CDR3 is CASSLSLAGAGELFF. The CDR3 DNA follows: TGCGCCAGCAGCTTGAGCCTAGCGGGAGCCGGGGAGCTGTTTTTT. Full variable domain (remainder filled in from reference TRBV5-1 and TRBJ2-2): KAGVTQTPRYLIKTRGQQVTLSCSPISGHRSVSWYQQTPGQGLQFLFEYFSETQRNKGNFPGRFSGRQFSNSRSEMNVSTLELGDSALYLCASSLSLAGAGELFFGEGSRLTVL.

In DNA form, the CDR3 reads TGTGCCAGCAGCTTAAGGGGGGCGACTAGCGCGAGCTCCTACAATGAGCAGTTCTTC. This sequence encodes CASSLRGATSASSYNEQFF. The chain carries TRBV7-3 and TRBJ2-1; 8 nucleotides agree with TRBD2. Unmatched junction bases numbered 11, after V lost 1 base and J lost 0 bases. CDR3 length: 19 amino acids. CDR1 SGHTA and CDR2 FQGTGA come from the germline V gene.

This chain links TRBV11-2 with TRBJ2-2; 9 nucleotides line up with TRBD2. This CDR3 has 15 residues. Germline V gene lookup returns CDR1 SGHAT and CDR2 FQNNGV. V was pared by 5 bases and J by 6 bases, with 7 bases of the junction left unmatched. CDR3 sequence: CASSLSGRGAGELFF. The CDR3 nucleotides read TGTGCCAGCAGCCTTAGCGGGAGAGGGGCCGGGGAGCTGTTTTTT.

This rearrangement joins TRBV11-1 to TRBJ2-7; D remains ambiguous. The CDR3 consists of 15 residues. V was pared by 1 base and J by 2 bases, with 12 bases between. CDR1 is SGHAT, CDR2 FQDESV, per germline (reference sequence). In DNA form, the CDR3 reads TGTGCCAGCAGCTTAGGTCCCCAGGCCGCCTACGAGCAGTACTTC. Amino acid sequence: CASSLGPQAAYEQYF.

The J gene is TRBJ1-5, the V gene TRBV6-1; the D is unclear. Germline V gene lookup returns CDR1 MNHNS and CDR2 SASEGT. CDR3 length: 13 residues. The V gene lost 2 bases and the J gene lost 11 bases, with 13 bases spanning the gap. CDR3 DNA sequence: TGTGCCAGCAGTGAAATCCGGAAGGAAGCCCAGCATTTT. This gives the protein CASSEIRKEAQHF.

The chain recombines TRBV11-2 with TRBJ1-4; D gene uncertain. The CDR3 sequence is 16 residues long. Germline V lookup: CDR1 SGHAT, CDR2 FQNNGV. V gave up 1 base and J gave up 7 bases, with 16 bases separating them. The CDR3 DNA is TGTGCCAGCAGCTTAGCGGTCTGGGGTGGTAGTGAAAAACTGTTTTTT. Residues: CASSLAVWGGSEKLFF.

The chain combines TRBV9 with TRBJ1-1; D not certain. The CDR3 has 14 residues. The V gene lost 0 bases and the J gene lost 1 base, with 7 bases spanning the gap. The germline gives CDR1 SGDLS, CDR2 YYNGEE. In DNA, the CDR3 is TGTGCCAGCAGCGTAGGGATGGCGAACACTGAAGCTTTCTTT. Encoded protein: CASSVGMANTEAFF.

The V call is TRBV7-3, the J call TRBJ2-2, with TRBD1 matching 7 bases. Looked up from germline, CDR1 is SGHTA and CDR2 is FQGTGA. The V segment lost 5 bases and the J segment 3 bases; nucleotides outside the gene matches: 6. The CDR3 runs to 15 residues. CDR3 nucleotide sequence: TGTGCCAGCAGCGTAAGAGGGGGCTACACCGGGGAGCTGTTTTTT. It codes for CASSVRGGYTGELFF.